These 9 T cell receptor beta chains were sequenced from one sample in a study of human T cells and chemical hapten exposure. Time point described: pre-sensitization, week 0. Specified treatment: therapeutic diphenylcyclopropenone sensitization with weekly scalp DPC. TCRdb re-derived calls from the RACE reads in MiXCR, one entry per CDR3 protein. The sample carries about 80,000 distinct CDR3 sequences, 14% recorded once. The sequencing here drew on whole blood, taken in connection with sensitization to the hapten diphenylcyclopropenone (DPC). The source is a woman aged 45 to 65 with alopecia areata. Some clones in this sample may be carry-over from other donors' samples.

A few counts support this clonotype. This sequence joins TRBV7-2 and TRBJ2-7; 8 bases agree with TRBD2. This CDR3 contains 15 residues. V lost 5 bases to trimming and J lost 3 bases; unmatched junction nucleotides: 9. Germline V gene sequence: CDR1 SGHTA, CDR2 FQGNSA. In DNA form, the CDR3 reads TGTGCCAGCAGCCTCGGAGCTAGCGGGTACTACGAGCAGTACTTC. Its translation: CASSLGASGYYEQYF.

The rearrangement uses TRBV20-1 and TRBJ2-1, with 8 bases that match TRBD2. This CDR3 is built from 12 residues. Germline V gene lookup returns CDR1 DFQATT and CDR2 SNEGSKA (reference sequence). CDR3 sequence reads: CRTSGPYNEQFF. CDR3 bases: TGCAGAACTAGCGGCCCTTACAATGAGCAGTTCTTC.

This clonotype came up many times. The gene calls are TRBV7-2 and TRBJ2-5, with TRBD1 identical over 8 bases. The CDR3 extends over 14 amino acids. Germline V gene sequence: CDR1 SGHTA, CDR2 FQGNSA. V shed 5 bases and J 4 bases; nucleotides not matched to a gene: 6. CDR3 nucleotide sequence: TGTGCCAGCAGCAAGGACAGGGCGCCAGAGACCCAGTACTTC. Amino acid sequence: CASSKDRAPETQYF. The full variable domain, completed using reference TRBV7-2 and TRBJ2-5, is GAGVSQSPSNKVTEKGKDVELRCDPISGHTALYWYRQSLGQGLEFLIYFQGNSAPDKSGLPSDRFSAERTGGSVSTLTIQRTQQEDSAVYLCASSKDRAPETQYFGPGTRLLVL.

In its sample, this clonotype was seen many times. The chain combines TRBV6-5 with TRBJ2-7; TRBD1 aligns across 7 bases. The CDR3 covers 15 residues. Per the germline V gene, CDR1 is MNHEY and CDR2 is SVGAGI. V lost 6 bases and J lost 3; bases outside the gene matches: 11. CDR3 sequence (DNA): TGTGCCAGCAGAAACAGGGGAATGGGTCTCTACGAGCAGTACTTC. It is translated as CASRNRGMGLYEQYF.

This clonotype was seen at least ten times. The CDR3 nucleotides are TGTGCCAGCAGCTTAGTTTCAGCGGGAGGGCCTTTAGCCTACGAGCAGTACTTC. This encodes CASSLVSAGGPLAYEQYF. The V call is TRBV7-2, the J call TRBJ2-7; 10 nucleotides align to TRBD2. In germline, CDR1 is SGHTA, CDR2 FQGNSA. The CDR3 totals 18 residues. Unmatched junction bases numbered 11, after V lost 1 base and J lost 2 bases.

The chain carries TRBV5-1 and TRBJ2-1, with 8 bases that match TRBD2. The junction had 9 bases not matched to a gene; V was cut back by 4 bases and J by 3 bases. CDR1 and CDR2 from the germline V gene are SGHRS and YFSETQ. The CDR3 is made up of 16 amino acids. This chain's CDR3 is CASSPAGGVDYNEQFF. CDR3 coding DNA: TGCGCCAGCAGCCCGGCGGGGGGCGTAGACTACAATGAGCAGTTCTTC.

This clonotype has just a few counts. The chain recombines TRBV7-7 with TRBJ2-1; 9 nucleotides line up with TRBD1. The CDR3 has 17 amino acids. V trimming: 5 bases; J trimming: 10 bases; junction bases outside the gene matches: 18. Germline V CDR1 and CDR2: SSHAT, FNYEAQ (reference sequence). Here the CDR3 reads CASSQGPATGGVFEQFF. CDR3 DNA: TGTGCCAGCAGCCAGGGGCCCGCGACAGGGGGGGTTTTCGAGCAGTTCTTC.

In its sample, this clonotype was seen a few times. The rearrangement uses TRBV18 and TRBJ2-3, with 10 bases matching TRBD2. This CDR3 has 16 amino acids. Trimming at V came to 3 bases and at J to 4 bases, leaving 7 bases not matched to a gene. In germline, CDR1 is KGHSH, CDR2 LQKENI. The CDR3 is CASSPLAGAQADTQYF. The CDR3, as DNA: TGTGCCAGCTCACCCCTAGCGGGAGCGCAGGCAGATACGCAGTATTTT.

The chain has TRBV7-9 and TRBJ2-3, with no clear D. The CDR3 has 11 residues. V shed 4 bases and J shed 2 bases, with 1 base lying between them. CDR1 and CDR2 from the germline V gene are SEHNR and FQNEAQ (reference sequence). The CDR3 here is CASSYTDTQYF. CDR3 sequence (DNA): TGTGCCAGCAGCTACACAGATACGCAGTATTTT. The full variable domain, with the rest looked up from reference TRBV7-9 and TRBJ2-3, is DTGVSQNPRHKITKRGQNVTFRCDPISEHNRLYWYRQTLGQGPEFLTYFQNEAQLEKSRLLSDRFSAERPKGSFSTLEIQRTEQGDSAMYLCASSYTDTQYFGPGTRLTVL.